This TCR beta chain was recorded in a study of T cell responses to AZD1222 COVID-19 vaccine. Study background: Second-dose groups at about 4 or about 12 weeks were pooled.

Sequencing was performed with immunoSEQ multiplex PCR; in TCRdb, only in-frame clones are kept and a portion is missing. The sample comprises some 120,000 clones, about nine tenths of which are singletons, and 4% to 5.5% rests with the top ten. The sequence derives from an adult in good health. The sequenced sample was peripheral blood, obtained on day 0 of AZD1222 vaccination.

The CDR3 coding sequence is TGTGCCAGCAGTTTAACGGGATACTATGGCTACACCTTC. Its translation: CASSLTGYYGYTF. The genes are TRBV12-3 or TRBV12-4 and TRBJ1-2; D gene uncertain. Trimming left V 2 bases short and J 3 bases short, with 7 bases between. The CDR3 covers 13 residues.